The 20 T cell receptor beta chains below all came from one sample that was sequenced in a study of cytomegalovirus exposure and HLA in healthy donors. 60 Vbeta and 13 Jbeta primers were used in PCR. Sequenced by immunoSEQ multiplex PCR; TCRdb stores in-frame clones only, minus some. Here the sample spans approximately 180,000 clones, roughly 13% being singletons. The sample was PBMCs. Receptor source: a man in his fifties in good health and CMV-seropositive.

The V gene is TRBV28, the J gene TRBJ1-5, with TRBD1 as a possible D gene (5 bases). The CDR3 totals 14 residues. V was cut by 7 bases and J by 2 bases, with 12 bases left in between. Germline loops: CDR1 MDHEN, CDR2 SYDVKM. CDR3 loop: CASKAGNGNQPQHF. The CDR3 DNA sequence: TGTGCCAGCAAGGCAGGGAACGGCAATCAGCCCCAGCATTTT.

The sample holds a few counts of this clone. Distinct nucleotide sequences in the sample also encode this CDR3. This chain uses TRBV7-9 with TRBJ1-1, with a weak D call TRBD1 (5 bases). Germline V gene lookup returns CDR1 SEHNR and CDR2 FQNEAQ (reference sequence). With 1 base removed from V and 0 bases from J, the gap between germline ends came to 6 bases. The CDR3 covers 14 residues. The DNA of the CDR3 is TGTGCCAGCAGCTTAGAAGGGGTGAACACTGAAGCTTTCTTT. Protein sequence: CASSLEGVNTEAFF. The full variable domain, in which reference TRBV7-9 and TRBJ1-1 provide the parts outside the CDR3, is DTGVSQNPRHKITKRGQNVTFRCDPISEHNRLYWYRQTLGQGPEFLTYFQNEAQLEKSRLLSDRFSAERPKGSFSTLEIQRTEQGDSAMYLCASSLEGVNTEAFFGQGTRLTVV.

This clone was found a few times. V and J are TRBV2 and TRBJ2-2, with TRBD1 matching 9 bases. This CDR3 comprises 15 residues. Trimming cost V 6 bases and J 4 bases; bases outside gene matches: 6. Germline values: CDR1 SNHLY, CDR2 FYNNEI. The CDR3 DNA reads TGTGCCAGCAGAGTACAGGGGGCGAGCACCGGGGAGCTGTTTTTT. This encodes CASRVQGASTGELFF.

This clone was counted between two and nine times. This chain joins TRBV6-1 and TRBJ1-5, with 9 bases matching TRBD1. V dropped 9 bases and J dropped 6; count of bases not matched to a gene: 9. CDR1 is MNHNS, CDR2 SASEGT, per germline. CDR3 length: 14 amino acids. The CDR3 DNA sequence: TGTGCCAGTATTAAACAGGGGGCAGGTCAGCCCCAGCATTTT. Translation gives CASIKQGAGQPQHF.

V is TRBV5-4 and J is TRBJ2-7; TRBD1 agrees at 7 bases. This CDR3 is built from 14 residues. Germline lookup yields CDR1 SGHNT and CDR2 YYREEE (reference sequence). V lost 5 bases, J lost 7 bases, and 12 bases stayed unmatched. CDR3 coding DNA: TGTGCCAGCAGATCCGGACAGGCTTGGGGGGAGCAGTACTTC. The encoded protein is CASRSGQAWGEQYF.

The V and J genes are TRBV6-5 and TRBJ2-3; D possibly corresponds to TRBD2 (7 bases). Germline CDR1 and CDR2: MNHEY and SVGAGI. V gave up 2 bases and J gave up 5 bases, with 14 bases separating them. This CDR3 has 15 amino acids. The CDR3 is CASSYRTGGLDTQYF. The CDR3 DNA follows: TGTGCCAGCAGTTACCGAACGGGGGGCCTAGATACGCAGTATTTT.

This chain uses TRBV5-4 with TRBJ1-6; 8 nucleotides align to TRBD1. The V gene end was trimmed by 4 bases and the J gene end by 10 bases; junction bases not matched to a gene: 7. The CDR3 length is 14 residues. Germline V gives CDR1 SGHNT, CDR2 YYREEE (reference sequence). CDR3 DNA sequence: TGTGCCAGCAGCCCAACAGGGGGTCGGTCACCCCTCCACTTT. It specifies CASSPTGGRSPLHF.

This chain joins TRBV10-3 and TRBJ2-5, with TRBD2 matching 10 bases. The CDR3 length is 15 residues. The V segment lost 3 bases and the J segment 1 base; nucleotides outside the gene matches: 2. CDR1 and CDR2 from the germline V gene are ENHRY and SYGVKD. The CDR3 nucleotides read TGTGCCATCAGTGAACTAGCGGGGACCCAAGAGACCCAGTACTTC. The encoded protein is CAISELAGTQETQYF.

This clone turned up a few times. This chain links TRBV5-1 with TRBJ1-5; 7 bases fit TRBD1. With V trimmed by 0 bases and J by 2 bases, 2 bases remained unmatched. This CDR3 is built from 15 residues. Germline loops: CDR1 SGHRS, CDR2 YFSETQ. CDR3 protein: CASSLGDSRNQPQHF. Written as DNA, the CDR3 is TGCGCCAGCAGCTTGGGGGACAGTCGCAATCAGCCCCAGCATTTT. Using reference TRBV5-1 and TRBJ1-5 for the parts outside the CDR3, the full variable domain is KAGVTQTPRYLIKTRGQQVTLSCSPISGHRSVSWYQQTPGQGLQFLFEYFSETQRNKGNFPGRFSGRQFSNSRSEMNVSTLELGDSALYLCASSLGDSRNQPQHFGDGTRLSIL.

V usage is TRBV5-5 and J usage is TRBJ1-1; D perhaps matches TRBD1 (5 bases). Germline CDR1 reads SGHKS; CDR2 reads YYEKEE (reference sequence). The CDR3 contains 15 residues. The ends were cut back, 1 base at V and 5 bases at J, with 15 bases in the middle. Here the CDR3 DNA reads TGTGCCAGCAGCTTGCCCCCGCGACCAGGGACTGAAGCTTTCTTT. Its translation: CASSLPPRPGTEAFF.

This clone occurred a few times. The rearrangement joins TRBV7-2 to TRBJ2-7; a weak D match, TRBD1 (6 bases). The CDR3 has 13 residues. Per the germline V gene, CDR1 is SGHTA and CDR2 is FQGNSA. V lost 5 bases to trimming and J lost 3 bases, with 11 bases between them. DNA of the CDR3: TGTGCCAGCAGCCTCAGGGACAACTACGAGCAGTACTTC. This gives the protein CASSLRDNYEQYF.

This clone was picked up a small number of times. This sequence joins TRBV5-5 and TRBJ1-4; a possible D gene is TRBD1 (6 bases). Trimming pared 2 bases from V and 0 bases from J, leaving 11 bases between. This CDR3 comprises 16 residues. CDR1 and CDR2 (germline): SGHKS, YYEKEE (reference sequence). The CDR3 loop reads CASSLPRQATNEKLFF. The CDR3 coding sequence is TGTGCCAGCAGCTTACCGAGACAGGCAACTAATGAAAAACTGTTTTTT. The full variable domain, its missing parts supplied by reference TRBV5-5 and TRBJ1-4, is DAGVTQSPTHLIKTRGQQVTLRCSPISGHKSVSWYQQVLGQGPQFIFQYYEKEERGRGNFPDRFSARQFPNYSSELNVNALLLGDSALYLCASSLPRQATNEKLFFGSGTQLSVL.

As regards this clone: Within the sample, other DNA sequences also encode this same CDR3. V gene TRBV6-5 combines with J gene TRBJ1-1, with a weak D call TRBD1 (6 bases). V lost 2 bases and J lost 5, with 18 bases in between. CDR3 length equals 16 residues. The germline V gene encodes CDR1 MNHEY and CDR2 SVGAGI. CDR3 in amino acids: CASSYPSGGLGTEAFF. In nucleotides, the CDR3 is TGTGCCAGCAGTTACCCATCGGGGGGCTTGGGGACTGAAGCTTTCTTT.

The CDR3 protein is CASSSGTRDNNEQFF. The CDR3 coding sequence is TGTGCCAGCAGTTCCGGGACAAGGGATAACAATGAGCAGTTCTTC. V is TRBV5-4 and J is TRBJ2-1; maybe TRBD1 (6 bases). Germline CDR1 and CDR2: SGHNT and YYREEE (reference sequence). The CDR3 extends over 15 amino acids. V shed 5 bases and J shed 5 bases, with 17 bases lying between them.

The chain uses TRBV29-1 and TRBJ1-4, with D possibly matching TRBD1 (5 bases). From germline, CDR1 is SQVTM and CDR2 ANQGSEA. CDR3 length equals 16 residues. V was clipped by 0 bases and J by 4 bases, with 15 bases between them. The CDR3, as DNA: TGCAGCGTTGAAGAGGCGGGGCGTAGTGGTAATGAAAAACTGTTTTTT. It is translated as CSVEEAGRSGNEKLFF. Full variable domain (remainder filled in from reference TRBV29-1 and TRBJ1-4): SAVISQKPSRDICQRGTSLTIQCQVDSQVTMMFWYRQQPGQSLTLIATANQGSEATYESGFVIDKFPISRPNLTFSTLTVSNMSPEDSSIYLCSVEEAGRSGNEKLFFGSGTQLSVL.

V usage is TRBV19 and J usage is TRBJ1-3; 7 nucleotides align to TRBD1. The trim removed 4 bases at V and 3 bases at J, leaving 18 bases unmatched. The CDR3 length is 19 residues. Germline lookup yields CDR1 LNHDA and CDR2 SQIVND (reference sequence). The CDR3 sequence: CASSTGTRRQGLHGNTIYF. DNA of the CDR3: TGTGCCAGTAGTACCGGAACGAGGCGACAGGGATTGCATGGAAACACCATATATTTT. The whole variable domain, filled in from reference TRBV19 and TRBJ1-3, reads DGGITQSPKYLFRKEGQNVTLSCEQNLNHDAMYWYRQDPGQGLRLIYYSQIVNDFQKGDIAEGYSVSREKKESFPLTVTSAQKNPTAFYLCASSTGTRRQGLHGNTIYFGEGSWLTVV.

This clone was picked up a small number of times. The chain joins TRBV20-1 to TRBJ1-1, with D possibly being TRBD1 (5 bases). The CDR3 is 11 residues long. Germline loops: CDR1 DFQATT, CDR2 SNEGSKA (reference sequence). V was pared by 5 bases and J by 10 bases, with 14 bases between. The CDR3 protein is CSAYDSFGAFF. Written as DNA, the CDR3 is TGCAGTGCTTATGACAGCTTTGGAGCTTTCTTT.

This clone came up a few times. V gene TRBV4-1 combines with J gene TRBJ2-1; TRBD2 matches at 10 bases. The ends lost 3 bases at V and 8 bases at J; junction bases unmatched: 10. The CDR3 length is 16 residues. Looked up from germline, CDR1 is MGHRA and CDR2 is YSYEKL. The CDR3 DNA sequence: TGCGCCAGCAGCCATGGCCAAGCGGGGGGGCCGTATGAGCAGTTCTTC. As protein: CASSHGQAGGPYEQFF.

This clone was found a few times. This chain connects TRBV4-3 to TRBJ2-2, with D tentatively TRBD1 (5 bases). The germline V and J ends were trimmed by 1 base and 4 bases, with 7 bases remaining between them. This CDR3 has 14 residues. Germline V gives CDR1 LGHNA, CDR2 YSLEER. CDR3 sequence: CASSQGQRTGELFF. In DNA, the CDR3 is TGCGCCAGCAGCCAAGGACAGCGCACCGGGGAGCTGTTTTTT.

This clone has a handful of counts. The chain has TRBV6-1 and TRBJ2-7; tentatively, D is TRBD1 (6 bases). In germline, CDR1 is MNHNS, CDR2 SASEGT. The V gene lost 1 base and the J gene lost 3 bases, with 10 bases spanning the gap. There are 14 residues in the CDR3. CDR3 coding DNA: TGTGCCAGCAGTGAAGGGCAGGGGAGCTACGAGCAGTACGTC. This sequence encodes CASSEGQGSYEQYV.